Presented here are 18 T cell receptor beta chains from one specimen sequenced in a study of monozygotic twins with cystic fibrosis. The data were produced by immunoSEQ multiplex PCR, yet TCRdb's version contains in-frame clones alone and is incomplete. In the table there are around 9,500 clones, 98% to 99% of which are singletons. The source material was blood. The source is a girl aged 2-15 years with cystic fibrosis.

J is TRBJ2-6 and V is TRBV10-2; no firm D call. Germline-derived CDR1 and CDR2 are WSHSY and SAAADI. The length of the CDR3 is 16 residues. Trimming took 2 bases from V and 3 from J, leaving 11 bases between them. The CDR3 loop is CASSEMPLSGANVLTF. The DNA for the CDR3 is TGCGCCAGCAGTGAGATGCCCCTTAGTGGGGCCAACGTCCTGACTTTC.

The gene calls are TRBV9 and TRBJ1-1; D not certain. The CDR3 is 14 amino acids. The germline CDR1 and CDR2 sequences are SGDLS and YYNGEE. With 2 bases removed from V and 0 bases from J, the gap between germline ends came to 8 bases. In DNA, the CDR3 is TGTGCCAGCAGCGTGAGTCAGATGAACACTGAAGCTTTCTTT. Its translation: CASSVSQMNTEAFF.

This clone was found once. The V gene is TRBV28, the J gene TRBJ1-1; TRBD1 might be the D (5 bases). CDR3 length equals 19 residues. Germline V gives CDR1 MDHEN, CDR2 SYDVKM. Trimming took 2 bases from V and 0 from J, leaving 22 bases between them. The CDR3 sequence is CASSLLVGRASGMNTEAFF. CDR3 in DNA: TGTGCCAGCAGTTTACTTGTCGGCAGGGCATCGGGTATGAACACTGAAGCTTTCTTT.

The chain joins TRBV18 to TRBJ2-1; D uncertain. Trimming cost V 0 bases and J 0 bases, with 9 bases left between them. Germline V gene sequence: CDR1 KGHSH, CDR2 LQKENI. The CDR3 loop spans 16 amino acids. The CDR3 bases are TGTGCCAGCTCACCACCATCGCTAAGCTCCTACAATGAGCAGTTCTTC. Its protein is CASSPPSLSSYNEQFF.

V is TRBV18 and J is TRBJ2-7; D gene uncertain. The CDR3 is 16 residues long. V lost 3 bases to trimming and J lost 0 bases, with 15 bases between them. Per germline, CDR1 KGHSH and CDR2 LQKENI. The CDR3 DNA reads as TGTGCCAGCTCACCCCGGCGCCGAAGGAGCTCCTACGAGCAGTACTTC. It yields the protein CASSPRRRRSSYEQYF.

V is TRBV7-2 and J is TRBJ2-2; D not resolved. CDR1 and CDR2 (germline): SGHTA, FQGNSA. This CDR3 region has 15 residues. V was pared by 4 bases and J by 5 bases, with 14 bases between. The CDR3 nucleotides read TGTGCCAGCAGCTATGGTAAAAAGAAAACCGGGGAGCTGTTTTTT. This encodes CASSYGKKKTGELFF.

The CDR3 here is CASSEAVGANIPTHRAFF. The CDR3 bases are TGTGCCAGCAGTGAAGCGGTTGGGGCGAACATACCCACCCATCGAGCTTTCTTT. The chain couples TRBV6-1 to TRBJ1-1, with a weak D call TRBD1 (5 bases). The V and J ends lost 0 bases and 10 bases respectively, with 27 bases between them. In germline, CDR1 is MNHNS, CDR2 SASEGT. This CDR3 has 18 amino acids.

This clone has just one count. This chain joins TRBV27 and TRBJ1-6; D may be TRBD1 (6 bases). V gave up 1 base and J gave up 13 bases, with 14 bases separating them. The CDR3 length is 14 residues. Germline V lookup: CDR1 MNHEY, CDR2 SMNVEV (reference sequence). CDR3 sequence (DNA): TGTGCCAGCAGTTTATTGGGGGGGGCCTATCCCCTCCACTTT. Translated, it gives CASSLLGGAYPLHF.

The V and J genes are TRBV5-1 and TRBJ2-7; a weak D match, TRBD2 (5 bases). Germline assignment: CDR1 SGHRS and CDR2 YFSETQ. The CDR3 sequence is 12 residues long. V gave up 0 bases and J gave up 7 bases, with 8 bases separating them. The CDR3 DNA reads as TGCGCCAGCAGCTTGGATGAGGGAGAGCAGTACTTC. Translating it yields CASSLDEGEQYF.

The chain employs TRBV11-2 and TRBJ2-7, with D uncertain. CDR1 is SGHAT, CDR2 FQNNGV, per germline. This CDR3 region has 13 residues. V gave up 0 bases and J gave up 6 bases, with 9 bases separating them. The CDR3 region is CASSLDGVGEQYF. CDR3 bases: TGTGCCAGCAGCTTAGATGGAGTTGGCGAGCAGTACTTC. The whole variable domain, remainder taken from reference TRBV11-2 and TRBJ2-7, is EAGVAQSPRYKIIEKRQSVAFWCNPISGHATLYWYQQILGQGPKLLIQFQNNGVVDDSQLPKDRFSAERLKGVDSTLKIQPAKLEDSAVYLCASSLDGVGEQYFGPGTRLTVT.

Here the CDR3 reads CTSSQGPRGNTGELFF. DNA of the CDR3: TGCACCAGCAGCCAAGGTCCAAGGGGGAACACCGGGGAGCTGTTTTTT. The chain combines TRBV1 with TRBJ2-2; the listed D gene, TRBD1, was not tested against the DNA. TRBV1 is a recognized pseudogene. The CDR3 is 16 amino acids.

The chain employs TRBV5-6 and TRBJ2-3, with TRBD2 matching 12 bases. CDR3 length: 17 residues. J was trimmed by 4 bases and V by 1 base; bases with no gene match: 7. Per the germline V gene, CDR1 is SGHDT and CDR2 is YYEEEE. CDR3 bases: TGTGCCAGCAGCTTGCAGACTAGCGGGAGCGTTGCAGATACGCAGTATTTT. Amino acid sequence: CASSLQTSGSVADTQYF. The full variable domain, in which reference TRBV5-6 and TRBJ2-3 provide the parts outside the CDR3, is DAGVTQSPTHLIKTRGQQVTLRCSPKSGHDTVSWYQQALGQGPQFIFQYYEEEERQRGNFPDRFSGHQFPNYSSELNVNALLLGDSALYLCASSLQTSGSVADTQYFGPGTRLTVL.

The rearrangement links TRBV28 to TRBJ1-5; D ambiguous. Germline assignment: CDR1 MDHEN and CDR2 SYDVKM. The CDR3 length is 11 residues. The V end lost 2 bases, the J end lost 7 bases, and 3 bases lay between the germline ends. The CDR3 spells CASSLEQPQHF. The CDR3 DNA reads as TGTGCCAGCAGTTTAGAACAGCCCCAGCATTTT.

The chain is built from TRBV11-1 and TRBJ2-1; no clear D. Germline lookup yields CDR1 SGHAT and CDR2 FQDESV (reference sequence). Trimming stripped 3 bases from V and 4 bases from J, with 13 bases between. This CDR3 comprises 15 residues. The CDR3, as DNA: TGTGCCAGCAGCTTTGACCCAACTCAATACAATGAGCAGTTCTTC. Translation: CASSFDPTQYNEQFF.

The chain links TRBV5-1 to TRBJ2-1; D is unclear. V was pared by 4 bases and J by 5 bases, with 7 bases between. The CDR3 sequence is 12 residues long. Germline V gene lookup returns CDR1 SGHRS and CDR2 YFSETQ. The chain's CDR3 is CASSRSDNEQFF. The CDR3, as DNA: TGCGCCAGCAGCCGGAGTGACAATGAGCAGTTCTTC.

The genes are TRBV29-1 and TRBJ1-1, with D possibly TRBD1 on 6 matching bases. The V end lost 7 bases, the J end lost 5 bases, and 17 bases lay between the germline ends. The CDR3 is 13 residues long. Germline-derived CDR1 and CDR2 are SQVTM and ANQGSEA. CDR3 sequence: CSGGARGETEAFF. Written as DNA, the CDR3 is TGCAGCGGAGGGGCCAGGGGTGAGACTGAAGCTTTCTTT. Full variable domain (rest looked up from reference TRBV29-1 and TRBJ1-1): SAVISQKPSRDICQRGTSLTIQCQVDSQVTMMFWYRQQPGQSLTLIATANQGSEATYESGFVIDKFPISRPNLTFSTLTVSNMSPEDSSIYLCSGGARGETEAFFGQGTRLTVV.

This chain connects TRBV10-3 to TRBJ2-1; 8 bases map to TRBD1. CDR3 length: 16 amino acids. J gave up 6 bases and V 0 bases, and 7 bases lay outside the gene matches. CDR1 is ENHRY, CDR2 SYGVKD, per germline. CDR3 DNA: TGTGCCATCAGTGAGTCTCGGACAGGGATTGGCAATGAGCAGTTCTTC. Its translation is CAISESRTGIGNEQFF.

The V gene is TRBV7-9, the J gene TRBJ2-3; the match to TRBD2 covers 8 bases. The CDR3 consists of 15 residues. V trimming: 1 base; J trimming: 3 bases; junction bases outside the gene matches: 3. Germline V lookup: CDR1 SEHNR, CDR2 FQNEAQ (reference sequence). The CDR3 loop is CASSLGAGVTDTQYF. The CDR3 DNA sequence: TGTGCCAGCAGCTTAGGAGCGGGAGTAACAGATACGCAGTATTTT.